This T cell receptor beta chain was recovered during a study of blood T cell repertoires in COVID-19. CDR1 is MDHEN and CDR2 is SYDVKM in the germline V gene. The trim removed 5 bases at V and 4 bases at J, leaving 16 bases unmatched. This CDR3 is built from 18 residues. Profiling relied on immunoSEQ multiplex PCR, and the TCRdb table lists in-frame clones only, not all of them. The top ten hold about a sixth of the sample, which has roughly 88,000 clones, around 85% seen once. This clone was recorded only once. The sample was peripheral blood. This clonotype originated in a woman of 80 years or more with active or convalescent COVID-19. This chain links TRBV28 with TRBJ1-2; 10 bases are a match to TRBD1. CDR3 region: CASSPLDRGRSVGYGYTF. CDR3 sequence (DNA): TGTGCCAGCAGTCCCTTAGACAGGGGGCGAAGTGTAGGCTATGGCTACACCTTC.